Listed here is a single TCR beta chain. These data come from a study of sequential checkpoint blockade in melanoma. Study summary: Randomization was 1:1 between first-line nivolumab→ipilimumab and ipilimumab→nivolumab.

Trimming pared 7 bases from V and 8 bases from J, leaving 12 bases between. Germline CDR1 WSHSY, CDR2 SAAADI. The CDR3 is 13 amino acids. Clones were read by immunoSEQ multiplex PCR, and TCRdb kept only the in-frame ones, dropping some. The sample consists of approximately 28,000 clones, approximately 83% of them appearing once. Treatment here: randomized to nivolumab then ipilimumab (arm A) or the reverse (arm B). No patient had prior DNA-damaging chemotherapy. Sorted cells were live CD3+CD8+, lacking CD19 and CD56, from PBMCs. The sample here was CD8+ T cells sorted from blood (inferred from file names), taken from a patient given nivolumab and ipilimumab in sequence. The chain has TRBV10-2 and TRBJ1-6; D is unresolved. The sequence was collected from a human donor with melanoma. CDR3: CASIGRYDSPLHF. DNA of the CDR3: TGCGCCAGCATTGGCCGATACGATTCACCCCTCCACTTT.